What follows are 9 T cell receptor beta chains derived from one specimen sequenced in a study of blood T cell repertoires in COVID-19. This table comes from immunoSEQ multiplex PCR, and its TCRdb copy is limited to in-frame clones, with some not included. The table lists 250,000 or so clones, around nine tenths of them singletons, with approximately 2.4% in the top ten. Material for sequencing was PBMCs or T cells enriched from blood (not recorded which). Receptor source: a woman aged 18-29 years who had recovered from COVID-19.

This sequence joins TRBV27 and TRBJ1-5; TRBD1 agrees at 9 bases. This CDR3 has 15 amino acids. The V and J ends lost 11 bases and 2 bases, in that order; junction bases with no gene match: 10. Germline loops: CDR1 MNHEY, CDR2 SMNVEV (reference sequence). The CDR3 sequence is CAGNRGPPRNQPQHF. CDR3 DNA: TGTGCCGGGAACAGGGGGCCCCCTCGCAATCAGCCCCAGCATTTT.

V gene TRBV3-1 (or the pseudogene TRBV3-2) combines with J gene TRBJ2-3; 12 bases fit TRBD1. V shed 10 bases, J shed 6 bases, and the junction held 5 bases outside the gene matches. Germline V gene sequence: CDR1 LGHDT, CDR2 YNNKEL (reference sequence). The CDR3 has 13 amino acids. As DNA, the CDR3 is TGTGCCATCGGGACAGGGGGCTTGGATACGCAGTATTTT. Translated: CAIGTGGLDTQYF.

V gene TRBV5-1 combines with J gene TRBJ2-3, with a possible D match to TRBD1 (6 bases). The CDR3 runs to 16 residues. V lost 0 bases and J lost 1, with 12 bases in between. CDR1 and CDR2 (germline): SGHRS, YFSETQ. The DNA of the CDR3 is TGCGCCAGCAGCTTGGTAGGGGGTAGGGGCACAGATACGCAGTATTTT. Protein product: CASSLVGGRGTDTQYF.

This rearrangement joins TRBV7-9 to TRBJ2-3; D is perhaps TRBD1 (5 bases). V dropped 0 bases and J dropped 0 bases, with 7 bases sitting between them. This CDR3 region has 15 residues. CDR1 is SEHNR and CDR2 is FQNEAQ in the germline V gene (reference sequence). Written as DNA, the CDR3 is TGTGCCAGCAGCTTAGCGACAGTTAGCACAGATACGCAGTATTTT. It codes for CASSLATVSTDTQYF.

The genes are TRBV6-1 and TRBJ2-7; TRBD2 is a possible D gene (6 bases). Looked up from germline, CDR1 is MNHNS and CDR2 is SASEGT. Trimming took 0 bases from V and 0 from J, leaving 15 bases between them. This CDR3 is built from 17 residues. CDR3 amino acids: CASSEARGGGSSYEQYF. The CDR3 DNA reads TGTGCCAGCAGTGAAGCCCGGGGAGGAGGATCCTCCTACGAGCAGTACTTC.

The rearrangement joins TRBV11-2 to TRBJ2-1; TRBD2 agrees at 11 bases. The ends lost 5 bases at V and 10 bases at J; junction bases unmatched: 10. The CDR3 is made up of 15 amino acids. Germline CDR1 SGHAT, CDR2 FQNNGV. The CDR3 here is CASSNIAGGPKEQFF. The CDR3 nucleotides are TGTGCCAGCAGCAACATAGCGGGAGGGCCGAAGGAGCAGTTCTTC.

The chain carries TRBV7-3 and TRBJ2-6; TRBD1 aligns across 8 bases. V was pared by 2 bases and J by 4 bases, with 1 base of the junction left unmatched. In germline, CDR1 is SGHTA, CDR2 FQGTGA. This CDR3 region has 15 residues. CDR3 coding DNA: TGTGCCAGCAGCTTACAGGGGGCAGGGGCCAACGTCCTGACTTTC. Its protein is CASSLQGAGANVLTF.

This chain links TRBV7-2 with TRBJ2-7; the D is unclear. The ends were cut back, 0 bases at V and 3 bases at J, with 6 bases in the middle. The CDR3 is made up of 13 amino acids. The germline V gene encodes CDR1 SGHTA and CDR2 FQGNSA. The DNA for the CDR3 is TGTGCCAGCAGCTTAGCCAGTCACTACGAGCAGTACTTC. This gives the protein CASSLASHYEQYF.

The chain recombines TRBV11-2 with TRBJ2-7, with D tentatively TRBD2 (7 bases). V was clipped by 2 bases and J by 4 bases, with 12 bases between them. Germline values: CDR1 SGHAT, CDR2 FQNNGV. This CDR3 is built from 14 residues. The CDR3 sequence is CASSLPGRGYEQYF. The DNA for the CDR3 is TGTGCCAGCAGCTTACCAGGGAGGGGGTACGAGCAGTACTTC.